This TCR beta chain appears in the sequencing data of a study of radiation and T cells in renal cell carcinoma (dated by TCRdb to about 2020). Study-level background: Samples came from a clinical trial, in which primary renal cell carcinomas received 15 Gy stereotactic body radiation therapy followed by nephrectomy 4 weeks later. Across all 50 or so samples, several million unique CDR3 nucleotide sequences encoding about 2.4 million unique CDR3 amino acid sequences were identified. TCR beta sequencing covered 50 or so samples in total, comprising roughly 25 tumors and roughly 27 peripheral blood samples. What the study reported, not specific to this receptor: Because pretreatment tumor biopsies were not available, the baseline intratumoral presence of clonotypes could not be determined. With a single-armed trial design, the study had no way to address how radiation dose or scheduling affects the TCR repertoire. In blood, the top tumor clonotypes increased between baseline and 2 weeks post-radiation and then shrank by 4 weeks, which suggests that tumor-resident clones expanded only transiently. Blood repertoire dynamics were not followed beyond 4 weeks after treatment.

On this clone itself: The antigen it recognizes is unknown. No base quality values were provided; no much bigger clone lies one nucleotide off.

The sample's time point label, in plain terms: baseline pretreatment blood. In light of the paper, this sample's treatment or condition label describes: 15 Gy SBRT to primary tumor, nephrectomy 4 weeks later. To follow tumor-enriched clonotypes, serial peripheral blood was collected from radiation-treated patients at baseline and at 2 weeks and 4 weeks after SBRT. Renal cell carcinoma with clear cell pathology was present in all patients. The QIAamp DNA Blood Mini Kit (Qiagen) was used to prepare genomic DNA for TCR sequencing. The analyses included just those samples that passed every quality control check. From the cysteine through the phenylalanine, the CDR3 covers 15 amino acids. Only the CDR3 DNA is retained, 45 bases long and in frame from the first base. The germline ends are 21 bases apart after V is trimmed by 8 bases and J by 6 bases. Taken from the germline V gene, the CDR1 and CDR2 loops are SGHRS and YFSETQ.

The immunoSEQ kit was used, according to the manufacturer's recommendations, to generate TCR beta libraries from genomic DNA. For library preparation, a first multiplex PCR was performed with proprietary primers, followed by a second PCR in which unique barcodes were added, and bead cleanups were performed after each round. Each sample batch included a kit-provided positive control reaction and a negative control reaction. The final libraries underwent checking on an Agilent 4200 TapeStation D1000 ScreenTape, volumetric pooling, and quantification by qPCR. Sequencing was performed on an Illumina NextSeq500 using a MidOutput 150-cycle cartridge, with 156 Read1 cycles, 15 Index1 cycles, and the kit custom primers. The pooled library was loaded at approximately 1 pM, with an approximately 19% PhiX control spiked in. The study's own analysis went as follows. Vendor-processed data were analyzed in R, with a clonotype defined as all T cells sharing the same CDR3 nucleotide sequence. For clone abundance analyses, frequencies were normalized to the 10,000 most abundant clones in each sample. Public T cell clones, which averaged fewer than five per sample, were excluded before analysis. An abundance difference of at least 32-fold between compartments was the criterion for calling clonotypes tumor-enriched or baseline blood-enriched. A beta-binomial differential abundance model was used to identify clonotypes that were expanded or contracted between blood time points. Similarity between tumor and blood repertoires was quantified using the Baroni-Urbani and Buser coefficient, and groups were compared with two-tailed Wilcoxon tests in R. Imported from immuneACCESS, the table was reduced by TCRdb to in-frame sequences with V and J called. These copies leave out some clones; in studies compared against another copy, an unresolved V gene accounts for under half, and the cause of the remainder is not known. V and J calls and clone size come straight from that table; D and trimming were deduced from the DNA. Within this sample are around 94,000 clones, with around 88% of them counted one time only. The leading ten clones occupy under 9.5% of the sample.

The clonotype originates from a man aged 45-65 years with renal cell carcinoma. Material: blood, obtained from a patient whose treatment included radiotherapy and nephrectomy. The chain is encoded by TRBV5-1 joined to TRBJ2-1; TRBD2 might be the D gene, on 5 matching bases. The nucleotide sequence reads as follows: TGCGCCAGACCTACCAGGACTGGGGTGGGCAATGAGCAGTTCTTC. Translated, it gives CARPTRTGVGNEQFF. The CDR3 plus the reference TRBV5-1 and TRBJ2-1 genes for the other parts give the full variable domain: KAGVTQTPRYLIKTRGQQVTLSCSPISGHRSVSWYQQTPGQGLQFLFEYFSETQRNKGNFPGRFSGRQFSNSRSEMNVSTLELGDSALYLCARPTRTGVGNEQFFGPGTRLTVL.